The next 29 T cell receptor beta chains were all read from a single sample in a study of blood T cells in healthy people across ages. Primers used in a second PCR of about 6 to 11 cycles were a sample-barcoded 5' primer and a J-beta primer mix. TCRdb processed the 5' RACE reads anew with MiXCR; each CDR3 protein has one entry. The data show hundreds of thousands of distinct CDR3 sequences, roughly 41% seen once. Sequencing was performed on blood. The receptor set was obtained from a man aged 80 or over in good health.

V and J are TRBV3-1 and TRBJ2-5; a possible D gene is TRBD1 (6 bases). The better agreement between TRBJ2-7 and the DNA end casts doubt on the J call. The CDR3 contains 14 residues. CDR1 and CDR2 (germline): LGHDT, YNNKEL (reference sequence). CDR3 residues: CASSQVIQGYEQYF. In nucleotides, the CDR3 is TGTGCCAGCAGCCAAGTTATTCAGGGGTACGAGCAGTACTTC.

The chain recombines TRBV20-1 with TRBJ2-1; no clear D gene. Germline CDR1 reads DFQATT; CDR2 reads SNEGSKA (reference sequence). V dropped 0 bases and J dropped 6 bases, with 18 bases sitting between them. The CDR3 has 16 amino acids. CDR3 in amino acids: CSARDPRRTSSNEQFF. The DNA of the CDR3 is TGCAGTGCTAGAGATCCCCGACGGACGAGTAGCAATGAGCAGTTCTTC.

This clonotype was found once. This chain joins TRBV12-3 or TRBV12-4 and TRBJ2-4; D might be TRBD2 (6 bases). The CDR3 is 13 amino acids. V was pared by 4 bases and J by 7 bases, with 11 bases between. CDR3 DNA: TGTGCCAGCAGTTCCCCCGGGGGTAACATTCAGTACTTC. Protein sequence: CASSSPGGNIQYF.

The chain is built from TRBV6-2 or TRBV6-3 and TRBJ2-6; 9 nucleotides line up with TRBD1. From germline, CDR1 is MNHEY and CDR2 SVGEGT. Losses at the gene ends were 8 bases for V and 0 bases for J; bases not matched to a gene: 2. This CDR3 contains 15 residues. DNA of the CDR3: TGTGCCAGCGACAGGGGGTTCTCTGGGGCCAACGTCCTGACTTTC. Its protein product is CASDRGFSGANVLTF.

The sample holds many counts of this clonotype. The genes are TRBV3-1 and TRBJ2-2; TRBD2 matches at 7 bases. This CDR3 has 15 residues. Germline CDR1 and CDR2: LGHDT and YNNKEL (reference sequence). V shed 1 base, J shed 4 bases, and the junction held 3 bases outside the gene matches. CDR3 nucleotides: TGTGCCAGCAGCCAAGGACTAGCATCCACCGGGGAGCTGTTTTTT. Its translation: CASSQGLASTGELFF.

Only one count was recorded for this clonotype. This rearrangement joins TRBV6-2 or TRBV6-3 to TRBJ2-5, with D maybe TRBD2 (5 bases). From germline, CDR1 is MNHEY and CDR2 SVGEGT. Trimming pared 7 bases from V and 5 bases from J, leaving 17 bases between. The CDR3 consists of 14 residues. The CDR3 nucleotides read TGTGCCAGCATTAAAATTGGGAGCCGGGAGACCCAGTACTTC. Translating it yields CASIKIGSRETQYF.

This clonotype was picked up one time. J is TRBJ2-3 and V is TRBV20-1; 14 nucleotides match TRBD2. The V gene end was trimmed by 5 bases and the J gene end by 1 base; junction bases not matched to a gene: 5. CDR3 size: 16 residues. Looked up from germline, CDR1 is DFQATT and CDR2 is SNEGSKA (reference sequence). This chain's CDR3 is CSAGTSGRFGTDTQYF. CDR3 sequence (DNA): TGCAGTGCTGGGACTAGCGGGAGATTCGGCACAGATACGCAGTATTTT.

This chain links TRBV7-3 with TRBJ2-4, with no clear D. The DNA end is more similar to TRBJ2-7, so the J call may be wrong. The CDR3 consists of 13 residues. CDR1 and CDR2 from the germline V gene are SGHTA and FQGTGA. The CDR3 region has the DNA TGTGCCAGCAGCTTAAGCGCTAGGAGCGAGCAGTACTTC. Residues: CASSLSARSEQYF.

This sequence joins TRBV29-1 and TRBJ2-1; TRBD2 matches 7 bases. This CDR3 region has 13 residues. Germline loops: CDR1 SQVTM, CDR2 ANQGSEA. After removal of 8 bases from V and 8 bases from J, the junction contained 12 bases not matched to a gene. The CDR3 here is CSMDRGDLYEQFF. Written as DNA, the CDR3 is TGCAGCATGGACCGGGGGGATTTGTATGAGCAGTTCTTC.

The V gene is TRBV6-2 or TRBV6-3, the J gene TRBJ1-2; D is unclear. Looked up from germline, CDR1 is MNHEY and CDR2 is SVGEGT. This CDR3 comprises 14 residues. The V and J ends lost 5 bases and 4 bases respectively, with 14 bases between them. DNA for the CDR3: TGTGCCAGCAGTGAACTTCTTCGGCTCTATGGCTACACCTTC. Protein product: CASSELLRLYGYTF.

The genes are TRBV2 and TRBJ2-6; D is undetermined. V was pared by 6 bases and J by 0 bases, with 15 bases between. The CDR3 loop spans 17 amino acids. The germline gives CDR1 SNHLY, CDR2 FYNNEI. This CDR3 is CASSQRRPDSGANVLTF. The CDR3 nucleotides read TGTGCCAGCAGCCAGAGGCGACCCGACTCTGGGGCCAACGTCCTGACTTTC.

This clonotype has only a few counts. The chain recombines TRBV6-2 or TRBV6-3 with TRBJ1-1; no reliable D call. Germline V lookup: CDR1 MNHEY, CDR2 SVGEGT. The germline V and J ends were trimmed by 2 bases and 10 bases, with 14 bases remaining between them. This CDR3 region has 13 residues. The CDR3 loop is CASSYQDIRGAFF. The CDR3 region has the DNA TGTGCCAGCAGTTACCAAGACATTCGCGGAGCTTTCTTT.

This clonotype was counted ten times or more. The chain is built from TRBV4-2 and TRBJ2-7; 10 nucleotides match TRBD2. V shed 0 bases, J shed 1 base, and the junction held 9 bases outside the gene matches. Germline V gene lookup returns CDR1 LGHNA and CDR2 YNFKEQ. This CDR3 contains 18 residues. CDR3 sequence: CASSQDLRVSGGSYEQYF. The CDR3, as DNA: TGTGCCAGCAGCCAAGATCTTCGGGTTAGCGGGGGGTCCTACGAGCAGTACTTC.

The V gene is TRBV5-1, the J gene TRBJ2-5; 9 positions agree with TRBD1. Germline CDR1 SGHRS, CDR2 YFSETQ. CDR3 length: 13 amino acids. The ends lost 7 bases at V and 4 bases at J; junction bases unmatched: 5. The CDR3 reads CASATGGPETQYF. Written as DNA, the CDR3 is TGCGCCAGCGCTACAGGGGGCCCAGAGACCCAGTACTTC.

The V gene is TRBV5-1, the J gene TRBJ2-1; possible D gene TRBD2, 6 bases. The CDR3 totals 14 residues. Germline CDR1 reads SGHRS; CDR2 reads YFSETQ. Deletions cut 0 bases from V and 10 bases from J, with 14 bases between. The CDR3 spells CASSLARGSYEQFF. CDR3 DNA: TGCGCCAGCAGCTTGGCTCGGGGGTCCTACGAGCAGTTCTTC.

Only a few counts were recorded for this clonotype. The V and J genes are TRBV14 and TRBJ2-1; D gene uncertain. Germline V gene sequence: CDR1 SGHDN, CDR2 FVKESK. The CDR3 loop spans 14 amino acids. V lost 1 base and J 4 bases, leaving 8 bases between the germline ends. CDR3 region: CASSQVGIYNEQFF. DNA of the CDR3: TGTGCCAGCAGCCAAGTGGGAATATACAATGAGCAGTTCTTC.

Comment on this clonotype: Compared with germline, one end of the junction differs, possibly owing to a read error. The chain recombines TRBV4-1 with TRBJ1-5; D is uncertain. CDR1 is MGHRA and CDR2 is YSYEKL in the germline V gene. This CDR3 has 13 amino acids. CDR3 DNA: TGCGCCGGCAGCCAAGAGGTCCATCAGCCCCAGCATTTT. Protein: CAGSQEVHQPQHF.

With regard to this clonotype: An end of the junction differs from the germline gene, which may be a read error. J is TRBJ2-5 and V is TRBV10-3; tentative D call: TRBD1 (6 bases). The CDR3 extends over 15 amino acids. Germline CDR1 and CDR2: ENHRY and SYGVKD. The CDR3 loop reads CAFRGATGLQETQYF. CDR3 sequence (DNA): TGTGCCTTCAGAGGCGCGACAGGCCTCCAAGAGACCCAGTACTTC.

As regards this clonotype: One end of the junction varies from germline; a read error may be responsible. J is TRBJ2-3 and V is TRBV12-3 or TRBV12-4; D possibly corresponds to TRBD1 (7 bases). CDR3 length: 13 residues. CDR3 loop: CASGRGVADTQYF. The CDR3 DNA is TGTGCCAGCGGCAGGGGGGTGGCAGATACGCAGTATTTC.

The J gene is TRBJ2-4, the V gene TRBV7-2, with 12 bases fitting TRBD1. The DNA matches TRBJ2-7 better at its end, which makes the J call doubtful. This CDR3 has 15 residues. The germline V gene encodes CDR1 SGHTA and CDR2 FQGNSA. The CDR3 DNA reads TGTGCCGGCACCAGACCGGGACAGGGGGCATCCGAGCAGTACTTC. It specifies CAGTRPGQGASEQYF.

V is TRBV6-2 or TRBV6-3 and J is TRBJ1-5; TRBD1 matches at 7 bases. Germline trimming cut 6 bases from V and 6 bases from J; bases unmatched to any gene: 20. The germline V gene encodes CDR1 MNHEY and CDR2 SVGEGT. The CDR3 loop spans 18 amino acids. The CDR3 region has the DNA TGTGCCAGCAGCTCCCGGGAGGCTGACAGGGTGGGCAGTCAGCCCCAGCATTTT. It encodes CASSSREADRVGSQPQHF.

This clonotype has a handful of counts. The chain's CDR3 is CASSPQWDGYTF. CDR3 in DNA: TGTGCCAGCAGCCCTCAATGGGATGGCTACACCTTC. This chain connects TRBV3-1 to TRBJ1-2; D call uncertain. Germline CDR1 is LGHDT and CDR2 is YNNKEL (reference sequence). V lost 4 bases and J 6 bases, leaving 9 bases between the germline ends. CDR3 size: 12 residues.

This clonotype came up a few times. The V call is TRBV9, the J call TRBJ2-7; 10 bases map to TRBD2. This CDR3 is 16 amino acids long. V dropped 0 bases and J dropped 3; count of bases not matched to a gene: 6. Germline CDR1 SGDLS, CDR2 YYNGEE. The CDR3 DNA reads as TGTGCCAGCAGCGTAGATGGTAGCGGGAGGATCTACGAGCAGTACTTC. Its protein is CASSVDGSGRIYEQYF.

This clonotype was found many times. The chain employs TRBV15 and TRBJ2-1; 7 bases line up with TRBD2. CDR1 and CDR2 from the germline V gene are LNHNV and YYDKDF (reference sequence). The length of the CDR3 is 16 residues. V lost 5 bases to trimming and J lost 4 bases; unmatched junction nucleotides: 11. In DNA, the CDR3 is TGTGCCACCAGCTTGCGGGGGAGGGAAAGTTACAATGAGCAGTTCTTC. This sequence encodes CATSLRGRESYNEQFF. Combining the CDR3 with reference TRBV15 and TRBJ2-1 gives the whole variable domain DAMVIQNPRYQVTQFGKPVTLSCSQTLNHNVMYWYQQKSSQAPKLLFHYYDKDFNNEADTPDNFQSRRPNTSFCFLDIRSPGLGDTAMYLCATSLRGRESYNEQFFGPGTRLTVL.

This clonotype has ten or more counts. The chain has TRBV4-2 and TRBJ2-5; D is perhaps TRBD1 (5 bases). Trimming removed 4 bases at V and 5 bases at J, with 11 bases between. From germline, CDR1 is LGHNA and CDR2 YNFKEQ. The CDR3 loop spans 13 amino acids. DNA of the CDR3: TGTGCCAGCAGCCCAGCAGGGCGCGAGACCCAGTACTTC. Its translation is CASSPAGRETQYF.

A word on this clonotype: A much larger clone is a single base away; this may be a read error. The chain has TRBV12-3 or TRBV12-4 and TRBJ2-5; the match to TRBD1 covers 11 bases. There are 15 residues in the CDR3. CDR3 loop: CASSPRTGGIEIQYF. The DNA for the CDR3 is TGTGCCAGCAGTCCTCGGACAGGGGGCATCGAGATCCAGTACTTC.

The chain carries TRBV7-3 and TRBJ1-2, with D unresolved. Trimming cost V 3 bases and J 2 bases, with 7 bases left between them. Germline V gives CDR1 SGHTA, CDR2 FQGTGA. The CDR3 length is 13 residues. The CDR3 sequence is CASSFPGNYGYTF. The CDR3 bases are TGTGCCAGCAGCTTTCCTGGAAACTATGGCTACACCTTC.

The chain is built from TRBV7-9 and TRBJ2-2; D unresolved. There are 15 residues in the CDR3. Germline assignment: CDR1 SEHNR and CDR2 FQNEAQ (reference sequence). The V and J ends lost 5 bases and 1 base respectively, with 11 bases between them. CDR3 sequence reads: CASSPRSGNTGELFF. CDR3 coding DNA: TGTGCCAGCAGCCCCCGGTCGGGGAACACCGGGGAGCTGTTTTTT.

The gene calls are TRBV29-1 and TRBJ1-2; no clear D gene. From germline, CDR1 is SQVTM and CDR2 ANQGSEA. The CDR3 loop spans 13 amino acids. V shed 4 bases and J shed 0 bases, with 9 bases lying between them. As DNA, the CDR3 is TGCAGCGTTGCCATACGTCCTAACTATGGCTACACCTTC. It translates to CSVAIRPNYGYTF.